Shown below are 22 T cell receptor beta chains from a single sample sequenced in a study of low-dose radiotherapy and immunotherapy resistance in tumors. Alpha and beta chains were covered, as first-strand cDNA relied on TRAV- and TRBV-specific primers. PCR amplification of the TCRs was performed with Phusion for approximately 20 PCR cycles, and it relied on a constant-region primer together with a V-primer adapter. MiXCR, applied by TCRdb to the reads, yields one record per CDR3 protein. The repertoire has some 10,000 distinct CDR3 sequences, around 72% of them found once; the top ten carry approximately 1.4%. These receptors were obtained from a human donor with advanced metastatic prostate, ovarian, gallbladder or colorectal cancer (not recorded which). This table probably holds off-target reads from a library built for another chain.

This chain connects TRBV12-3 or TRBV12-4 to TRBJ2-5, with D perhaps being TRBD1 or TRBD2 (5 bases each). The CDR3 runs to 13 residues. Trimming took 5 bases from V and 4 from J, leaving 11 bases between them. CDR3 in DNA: TGTGCCAGCAGTGTGGGGGATGTAGAGACCCAGTACTTC. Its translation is CASSVGDVETQYF.

The CDR3 protein is CAWSSEETQYF. CDR3 coding DNA: TGTGCCTGGAGTTCGGAAGAGACCCAGTACTTC. The chain is built from TRBV30 and TRBJ2-5, with unresolved D. This CDR3 is built from 11 residues. The germline V and J ends were trimmed by 2 bases and 3 bases, with 4 bases remaining between them. CDR1 and CDR2 from the germline V gene are GTSNPN and SVGIG (reference sequence).

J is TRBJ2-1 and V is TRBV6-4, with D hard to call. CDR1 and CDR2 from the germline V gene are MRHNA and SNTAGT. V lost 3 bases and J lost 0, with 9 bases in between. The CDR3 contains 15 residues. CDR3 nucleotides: TGTGCCAGCAGTGAACGGACGAGCTCCTACAATGAGCAGTTCTTC. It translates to CASSERTSSYNEQFF.

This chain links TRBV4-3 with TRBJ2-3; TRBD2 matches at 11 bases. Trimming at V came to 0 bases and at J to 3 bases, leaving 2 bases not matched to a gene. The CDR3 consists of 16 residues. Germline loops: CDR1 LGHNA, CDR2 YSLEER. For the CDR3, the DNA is TGCGCCAGCAGCCAAGAATGGACTAGCGGGACAGATACGCAGTATTTT. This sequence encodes CASSQEWTSGTDTQYF.

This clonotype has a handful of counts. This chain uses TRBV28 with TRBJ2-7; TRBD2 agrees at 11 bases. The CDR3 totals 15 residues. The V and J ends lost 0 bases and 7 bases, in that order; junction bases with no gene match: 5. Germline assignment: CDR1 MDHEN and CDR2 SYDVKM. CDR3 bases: TGTGCCAGCAGTTTATGGACTAGCGGGAAGAGGGAGCAGTACTTC. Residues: CASSLWTSGKREQYF. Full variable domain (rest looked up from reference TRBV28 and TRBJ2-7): DVKVTQSSRYLVKRTGEKVFLECVQDMDHENMFWYRQDPGLGLRLIYFSYDVKMKEKGDIPEGYSVSREKKERFSLILESASTNQTSMYLCASSLWTSGKREQYFGPGTRLTVT.

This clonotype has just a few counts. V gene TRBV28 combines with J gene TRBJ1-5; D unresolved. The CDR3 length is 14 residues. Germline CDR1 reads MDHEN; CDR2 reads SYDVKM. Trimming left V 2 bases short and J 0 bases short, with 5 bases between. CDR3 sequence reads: CASSLGDSNQPQHF. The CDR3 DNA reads TGTGCCAGCAGTTTAGGGGATAGCAATCAGCCCCAGCATTTT.

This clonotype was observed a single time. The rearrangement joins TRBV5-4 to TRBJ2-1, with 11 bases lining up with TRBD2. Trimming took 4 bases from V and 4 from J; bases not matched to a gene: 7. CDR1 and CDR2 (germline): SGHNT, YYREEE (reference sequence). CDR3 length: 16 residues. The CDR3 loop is CASSLDGTSGYNEQFF. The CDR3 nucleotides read TGTGCCAGCAGCCTGGACGGGACTAGCGGATACAATGAGCAGTTCTTC.

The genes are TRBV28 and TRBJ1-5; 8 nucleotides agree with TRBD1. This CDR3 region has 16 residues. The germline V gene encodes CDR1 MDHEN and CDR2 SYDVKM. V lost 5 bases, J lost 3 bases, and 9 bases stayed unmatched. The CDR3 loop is CASSPGQGRVNQPQHF. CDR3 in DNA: TGTGCCAGCAGTCCTGGACAGGGAAGGGTCAATCAGCCCCAGCATTTT.

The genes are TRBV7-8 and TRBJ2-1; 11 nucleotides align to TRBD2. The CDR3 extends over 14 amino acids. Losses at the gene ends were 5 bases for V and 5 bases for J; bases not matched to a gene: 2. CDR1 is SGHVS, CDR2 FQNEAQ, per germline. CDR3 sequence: CASSMGLADNEQFF. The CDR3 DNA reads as TGTGCCAGCAGCATGGGACTAGCGGACAATGAGCAGTTCTTC. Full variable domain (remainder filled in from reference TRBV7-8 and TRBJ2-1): GAGVSQSPRYKVAKRGQDVALRCDPISGHVSLFWYQQALGQGPEFLTYFQNEAQLDKSGLPSDRFFAERPEGSVSTLKIQRTQQEDSAVYLCASSMGLADNEQFFGPGTRLTVL.

CDR3 residues: CASSLAGYAGEQYF. The CDR3 DNA follows: TGTGCCAGCAGCTTGGCCGGCTACGCGGGGGAGCAGTACTTC. The chain carries TRBV5-6 and TRBJ2-7; maybe TRBD2 (6 bases). The CDR3 covers 14 residues. Deletions cut 0 bases from V and 7 bases from J, with 14 bases between. The germline V gene has CDR1 SGHDT and CDR2 YYEEEE. Drawing the rest from reference TRBV5-6 and TRBJ2-7, the complete variable domain is DAGVTQSPTHLIKTRGQQVTLRCSPKSGHDTVSWYQQALGQGPQFIFQYYEEEERQRGNFPDRFSGHQFPNYSSELNVNALLLGDSALYLCASSLAGYAGEQYFGPGTRLTVT.

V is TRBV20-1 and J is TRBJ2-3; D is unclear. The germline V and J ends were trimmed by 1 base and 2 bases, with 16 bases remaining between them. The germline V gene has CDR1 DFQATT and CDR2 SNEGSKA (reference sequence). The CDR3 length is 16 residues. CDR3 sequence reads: CSARGLSRLDTDTQYF. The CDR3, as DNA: TGCAGTGCTAGAGGGCTTAGCAGACTGGACACAGATACGCAGTATTTT.

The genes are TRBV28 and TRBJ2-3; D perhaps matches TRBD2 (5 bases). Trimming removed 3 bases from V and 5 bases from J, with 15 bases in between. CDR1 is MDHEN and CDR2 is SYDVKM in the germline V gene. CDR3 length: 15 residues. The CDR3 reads CASSFGEGRGDTQYF. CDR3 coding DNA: TGTGCCAGCAGTTTTGGTGAGGGCCGGGGAGATACGCAGTATTTT.

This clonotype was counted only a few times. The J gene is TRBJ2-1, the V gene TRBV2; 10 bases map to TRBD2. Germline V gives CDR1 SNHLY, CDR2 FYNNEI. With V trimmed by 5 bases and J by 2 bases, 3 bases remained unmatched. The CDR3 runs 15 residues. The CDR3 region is CASSTSGTTYNEQFF. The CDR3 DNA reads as TGTGCCAGCAGTACTAGCGGGACCACCTACAATGAGCAGTTCTTC. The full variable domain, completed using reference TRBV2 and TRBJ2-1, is EPEVTQTPSHQVTQMGQEVILRCVPISNHLYFYWYRQILGQKVEFLVSFYNNEISEKSEIFDDQFSVERPDGSNFTLKIRSTKLEDSAMYFCASSTSGTTYNEQFFGPGTRLTVL.

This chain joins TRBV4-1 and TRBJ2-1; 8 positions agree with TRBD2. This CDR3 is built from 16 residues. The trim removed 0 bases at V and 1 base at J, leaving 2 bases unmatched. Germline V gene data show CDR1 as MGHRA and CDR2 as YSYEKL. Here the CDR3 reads CASSQESSGSYNEQFF. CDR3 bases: TGCGCCAGCAGCCAAGAGTCTAGCGGGTCCTACAATGAGCAGTTCTTC.

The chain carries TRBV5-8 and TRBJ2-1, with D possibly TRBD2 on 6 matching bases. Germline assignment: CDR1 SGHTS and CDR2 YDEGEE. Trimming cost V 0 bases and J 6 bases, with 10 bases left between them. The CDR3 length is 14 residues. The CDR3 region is CASSLGGLLNEQFF. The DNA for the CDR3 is TGTGCCAGCAGCTTGGGTGGACTACTCAATGAGCAGTTCTTC.

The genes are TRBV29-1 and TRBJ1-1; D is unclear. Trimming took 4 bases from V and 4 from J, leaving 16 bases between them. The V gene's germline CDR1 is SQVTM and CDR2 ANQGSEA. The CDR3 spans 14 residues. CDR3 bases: TGCAGCGTTGTCCCAAGTCCTCCGGGCACTGAAGCTTTCTTT. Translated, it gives CSVVPSPPGTEAFF.

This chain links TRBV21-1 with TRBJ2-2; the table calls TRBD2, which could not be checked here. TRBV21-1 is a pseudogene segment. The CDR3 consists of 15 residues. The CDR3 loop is CASIQEREEAGELFF. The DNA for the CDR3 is TGTGCCAGCATCCAAGAACGGGAGGAGGCCGGGGAGCTGTTTTTT.

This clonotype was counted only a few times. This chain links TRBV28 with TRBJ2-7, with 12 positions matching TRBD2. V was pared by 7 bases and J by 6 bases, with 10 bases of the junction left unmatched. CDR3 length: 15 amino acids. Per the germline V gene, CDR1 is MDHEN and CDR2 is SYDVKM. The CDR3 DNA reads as TGTGCCAGCATCCCAAGGACTAGCGGGATCCCCGAGCAGTACTTC. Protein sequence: CASIPRTSGIPEQYF.

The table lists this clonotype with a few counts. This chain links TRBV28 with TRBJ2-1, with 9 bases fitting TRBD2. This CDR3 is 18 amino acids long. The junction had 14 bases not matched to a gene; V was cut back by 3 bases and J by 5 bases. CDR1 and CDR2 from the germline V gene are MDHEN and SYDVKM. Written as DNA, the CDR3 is TGTGCCAGCAGTTTTATAGCGAGCGGGAGGCCCCGAGACAATGAGCAGTTCTTC. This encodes CASSFIASGRPRDNEQFF.

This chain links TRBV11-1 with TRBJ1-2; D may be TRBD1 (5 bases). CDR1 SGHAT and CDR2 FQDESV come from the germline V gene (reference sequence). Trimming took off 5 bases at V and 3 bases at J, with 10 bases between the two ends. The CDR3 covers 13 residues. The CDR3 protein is CASSHRTDYGYTF. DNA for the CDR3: TGTGCCAGCAGCCACAGGACGGACTATGGCTACACCTTC.

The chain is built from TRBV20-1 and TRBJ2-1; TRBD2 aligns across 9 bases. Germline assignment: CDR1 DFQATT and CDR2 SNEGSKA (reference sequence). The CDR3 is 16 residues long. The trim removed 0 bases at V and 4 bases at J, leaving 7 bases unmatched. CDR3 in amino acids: CSARDAREGYYNEQFF. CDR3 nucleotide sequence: TGCAGTGCTAGAGATGCGCGGGAGGGTTATTACAATGAGCAGTTCTTC.

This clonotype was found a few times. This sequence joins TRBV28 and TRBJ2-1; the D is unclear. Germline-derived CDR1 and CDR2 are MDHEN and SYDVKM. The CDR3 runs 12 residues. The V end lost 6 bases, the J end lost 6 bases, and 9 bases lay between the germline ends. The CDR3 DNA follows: TGTGCCAGCAGCTTGCTTGCCAATGAGCAGTTCTTC. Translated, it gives CASSLLANEQFF.